This TCR beta chain was profiled in a study of metastatic and nonmetastatic thyroid tumors. This clone was counted a few times. Its antigen is as yet unknown. This CDR3 comprises 16 residues. Per germline, CDR1 LNHNV and CDR2 YYDKDF (reference sequence). V dropped 3 bases and J dropped 7; count of bases not matched to a gene: 10. Study-wide points: Versus benign nodules, malignant thyroid tumors reportedly had significantly higher TCR beta diversity, in blood and tumor.

Per the original methods: Across clinicopathological groups, CDR3 differences served as the basis for building a distant-metastasis classifier for papillary thyroid cancer. From the PCR reads, TCRdb re-called clones with MiXCR. These V and J calls originate from TCRdb's pipeline instead of the authors' own analysis. The sample includes about 15,000 clones, less than 4% of them seen just once. Patients were all untreated before their thyroid surgery. The sample comprised tumor tissue. This TCR came from a female donor with papillary thyroid cancer or a benign thyroid nodule (not recorded which). Some clones in this sample may be carry-over from other donors' samples. This chain joins TRBV15 and TRBJ2-7; 12 nucleotides line up with TRBD2. CDR3 loop: CATSSYATSGRGEQYF. In nucleotides, the CDR3 is TGTGCCACCAGCAGTTACGCGACTAGCGGGAGAGGTGAGCAGTACTTC.